The present T cell receptor (beta chain) was sequenced within a study of cytomegalovirus exposure and HLA in healthy donors. Germline values: CDR1 ENHRY, CDR2 SYGVKD. Trimming removed 10 bases from V and 1 base from J; junction bases left unmatched: 6. This CDR3 comprises 14 residues. The PCR contained 60 Vbeta and 13 Jbeta primers. Clones were read by immunoSEQ multiplex PCR, and TCRdb kept only the in-frame ones, dropping some. The table has nearly 200,000 clones, about 85% seen once; the top ten hold about 0.37%. The V and J genes are TRBV10-3 and TRBJ2-1; 8 nucleotides agree with TRBD1. The sequenced material came from PBMCs. The source is a male donor in good health and CMV-seropositive. The CDR3 region is CASGRDRSYNEQFF. In DNA, the CDR3 is TGTGCCAGTGGGCGGGACAGGTCCTACAATGAGCAGTTCTTC.